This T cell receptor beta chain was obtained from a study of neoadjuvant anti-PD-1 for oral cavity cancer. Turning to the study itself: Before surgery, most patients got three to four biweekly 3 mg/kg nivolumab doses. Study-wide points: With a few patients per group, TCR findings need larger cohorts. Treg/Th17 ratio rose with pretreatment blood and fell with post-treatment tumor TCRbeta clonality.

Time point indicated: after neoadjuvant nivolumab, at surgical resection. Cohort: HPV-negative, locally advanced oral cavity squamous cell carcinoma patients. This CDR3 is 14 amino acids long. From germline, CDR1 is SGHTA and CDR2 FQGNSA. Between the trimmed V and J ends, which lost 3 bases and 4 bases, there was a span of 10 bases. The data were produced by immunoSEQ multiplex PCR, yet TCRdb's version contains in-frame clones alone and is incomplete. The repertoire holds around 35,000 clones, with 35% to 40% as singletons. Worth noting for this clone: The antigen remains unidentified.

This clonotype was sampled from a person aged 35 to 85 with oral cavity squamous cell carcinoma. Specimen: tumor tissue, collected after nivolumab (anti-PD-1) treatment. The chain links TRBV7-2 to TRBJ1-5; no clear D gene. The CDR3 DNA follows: TGTGCCAGCAGCTTGACGCCGCGGAATCAGCCCCAGCATTTT. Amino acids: CASSLTPRNQPQHF.